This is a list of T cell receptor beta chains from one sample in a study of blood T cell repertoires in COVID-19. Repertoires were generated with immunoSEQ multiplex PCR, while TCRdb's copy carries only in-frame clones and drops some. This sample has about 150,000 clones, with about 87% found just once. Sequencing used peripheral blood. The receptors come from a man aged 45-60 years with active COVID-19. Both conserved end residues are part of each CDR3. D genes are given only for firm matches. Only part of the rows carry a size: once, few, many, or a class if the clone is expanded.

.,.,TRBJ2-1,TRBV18,CASSRAGHNEQFF,TGTGCCAGCTCACGGGCGGGCCACAATGAGCAGTTCTTC
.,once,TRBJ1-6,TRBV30,CAWSEAAGSPLHF,TGTGCCTGGAGTGAGGCAGCGGGGTCACCCCTCCACTTT
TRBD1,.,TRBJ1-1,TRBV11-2,CASSLVRGPGTGRTEAFF,TGTGCCAGCAGCTTAGTTCGGGGCCCCGGGACAGGGAGGACTGAAGCTTTCTTT
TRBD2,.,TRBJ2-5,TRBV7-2,CASSFFGGASGGLETQYF,TGTGCCAGCAGCTTTTTTGGAGGGGCTAGCGGGGGGTTGGAGACCCAGTACTTC
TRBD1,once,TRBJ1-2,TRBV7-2,CASSLGGGQGSGYTF,TGTGCCAGCAGCTTAGGAGGCGGACAGGGGTCCGGCTACACCTTC
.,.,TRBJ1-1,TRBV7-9,CASSLTGLEAFF,TGTGCCAGCAGCCTGACAGGACTTGAAGCTTTCTTT
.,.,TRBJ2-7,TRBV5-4,CASRRDGHYEQYF,TGTGCCAGCAGGCGGGACGGACACTACGAGCAGTACTTC
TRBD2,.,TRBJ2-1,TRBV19,CASSLTIAGGPYNEQFF,TGTGCCAGTAGTCTTACCATAGCGGGGGGGCCCTACAATGAGCAGTTCTTC
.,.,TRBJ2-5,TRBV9,CASSVAPTGRQETQYF,TGTGCCAGCAGCGTAGCTCCGACAGGGAGGCAGGAGACCCAGTACTTC
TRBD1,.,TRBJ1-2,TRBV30,CAWSRDRGGGYTF,TGTGCCTGGAGTAGGGACAGGGGTGGCGGCTACACCTTC
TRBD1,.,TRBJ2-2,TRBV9,CASSVGGTGFQWSGELFF,TGTGCCAGCAGCGTAGGTGGGACAGGGTTTCAGTGGTCCGGGGAGCTGTTTTTT
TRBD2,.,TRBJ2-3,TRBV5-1,CASSLGLAALDTQYF,TGCGCCAGCAGCCTGGGACTAGCGGCGCTAGATACGCAGTATTTT
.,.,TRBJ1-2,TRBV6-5,CASRIGTSGLTGHTF,TGTGCCAGCAGGATTGGGACTTCGGGTCTTACGGGTCACACCTTC
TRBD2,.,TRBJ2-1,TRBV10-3,CAISDWTSPPSNEQFF,TGTGCCATCAGTGACTGGACTAGCCCCCCTTCCAATGAGCAGTTCTTC
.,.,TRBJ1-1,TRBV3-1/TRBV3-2,CASSQTGNTEAFF,TGTGCCAGCAGCCAAACAGGAAACACTGAAGCTTTCTTT
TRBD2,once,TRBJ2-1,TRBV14,CASSSRTSGGTEQFF,TGTGCCAGCAGCTCGAGGACTAGCGGGGGAACGGAGCAGTTCTTC
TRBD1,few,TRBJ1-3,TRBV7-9,CAIPTGEISGNTIYF,TGTGCCATCCCGACAGGGGAAATCTCTGGAAACACCATATATTTT
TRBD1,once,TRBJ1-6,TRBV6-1,CASSESYRTGGSPLHF,TGTGCCAGCAGTGAAAGTTATCGGACAGGGGGGTCACCCCTCCACTTT
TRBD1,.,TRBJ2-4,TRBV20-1,CSAGQGNIQYF,TGCAGTGCCGGACAGGGGAACATTCAGTACTTC
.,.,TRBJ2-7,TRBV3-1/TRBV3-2,CASSQIYSPYEQYF,TGTGCCAGCAGCCAAATCTATTCCCCTTACGAGCAGTACTTC
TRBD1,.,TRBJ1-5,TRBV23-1,CASSPRDRDSVLLHYMNQPQHF,TGCGCCAGCAGTCCGCGGGACAGGGACTCTGTCCTACTCCATTATATGAATCAGCCCCAGCATTTT
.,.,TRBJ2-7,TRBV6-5,CASSYSQQTDEQYF,TGTGCCAGCAGTTACTCTCAACAGACAGACGAGCAGTACTTC
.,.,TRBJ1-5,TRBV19,CACSGRAAQPQHF,TGTGCCTGCTCGGGGAGGGCCGCTCAGCCCCAGCATTTT
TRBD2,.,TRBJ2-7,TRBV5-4,CASSLSLAGAGEQYF,TGTGCCAGCAGCTTGTCTCTAGCGGGGGCAGGGGAGCAGTACTTC
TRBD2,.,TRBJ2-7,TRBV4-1,CASSQGAGKTYEQYF,TGCGCCAGCAGCCAAGGAGCGGGGAAAACCTACGAGCAGTACTTC
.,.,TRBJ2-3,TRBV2,CASSDNTDTQYF,TGTGCCAGCAGTGATAACACAGATACGCAGTATTTT
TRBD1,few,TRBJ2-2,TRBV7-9,CASSLTGAGELFF,TGTGCCAGCAGCTTAACAGGGGCCGGGGAGCTGTTTTTT
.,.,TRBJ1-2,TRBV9,CASSVSGTGLYGYTF,TGTGCCAGCAGCGTAAGCGGGACGGGGCTTTATGGCTACACCTTC
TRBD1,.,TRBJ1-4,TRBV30,CAWSDRDRGSEKLFF,TGTGCCTGGAGTGACCGGGACAGGGGCTCTGAAAAACTGTTTTTT
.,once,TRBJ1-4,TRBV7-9,CASSPTGGGEKLFF,TGTGCCAGCAGCCCGACAGGCGGGGGTGAAAAACTGTTTTTT
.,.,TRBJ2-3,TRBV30,CAWSEGGAQYF,TGTGCCTGGAGTGAAGGGGGGGCGCAGTATTTT
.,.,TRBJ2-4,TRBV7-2,CASSRGTLLAKNIQYF,TGTGCCAGCAGCCGCGGGACTCTACTAGCCAAAAACATTCAGTACTTC
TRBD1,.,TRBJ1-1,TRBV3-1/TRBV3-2,CASSRLNRGNTEAFF,TGTGCCAGCAGCAGATTAAACAGGGGGAACACTGAAGCTTTCTTT
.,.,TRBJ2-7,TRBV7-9,CASSHRVTSYEQYF,TGTGCCAGCAGCCACCGGGTCACCTCCTACGAGCAGTACTTC
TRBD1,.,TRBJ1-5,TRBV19,CASTRGPGQGYSQPQHF,TGTGCCAGTACCAGAGGACCGGGACAGGGTTATAGCCAGCCCCAGCATTTT
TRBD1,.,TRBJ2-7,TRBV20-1,CSASYRGYEQYF,TGCAGTGCTAGTTACAGGGGGTACGAGCAGTACTTC
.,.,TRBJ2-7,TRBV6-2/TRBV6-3,CASSYASKQYF,TGTGCCAGCAGTTACGCGTCAAAGCAGTACTTC
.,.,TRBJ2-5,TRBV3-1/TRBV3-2,CASSTRGRETQYF,TGTGCCAGCAGCACGCGGGGAAGGGAGACCCAGTACTTC
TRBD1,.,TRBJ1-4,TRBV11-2,CASSLRQGGEKLFF,TGTGCCAGCAGCCTCCGACAGGGCGGTGAAAAACTGTTTTTT
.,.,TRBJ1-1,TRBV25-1,CASSEYNGNTEAFF,TGTGCCAGCAGTGAATATAACGGGAACACTGAAGCTTTCTTT